This passage covers 11 T cell receptor beta chains from one sample sequenced in a study of blood T cell repertoires in COVID-19. The method was immunoSEQ multiplex PCR; TCRdb's version includes in-frame clones alone and lacks a portion of them. The table shows a few hundred thousand clones, with roughly 89% occurring only once. The sequencing sample was made of peripheral blood. The receptors here all came from a woman aged 25 to 39 with active or convalescent COVID-19.

This chain joins TRBV2 and TRBJ1-4, with TRBD1 matching over 10 bases. CDR1 is SNHLY and CDR2 is FYNNEI in the germline V gene. CDR3 length: 15 residues. The V gene end was trimmed by 7 bases and the J gene end by 8 bases; junction bases not matched to a gene: 10. Here the CDR3 reads CASTLRTGGGEKLFF. The DNA for the CDR3 is TGTGCCAGCACCCTGAGGACAGGGGGAGGGGAAAAACTGTTTTTT.

V gene TRBV10-3 combines with J gene TRBJ2-7; maybe TRBD2 (7 bases). Trimming pared 0 bases from V and 3 bases from J, leaving 21 bases between. This CDR3 region has 18 residues. The germline CDR1 and CDR2 sequences are ENHRY and SYGVKD. CDR3 in DNA: TGTGCCATCAGTGAGTCGAGGTCTGGGGGGGCCGGTGGCTACGAGCAGTACTTC. This gives the protein CAISESRSGGAGGYEQYF.

The gene calls are TRBV21-1 and TRBJ1-2; the tabulated D call, TRBD1, remains unverified against the DNA. TRBV21-1 is classified as a pseudogene. This CDR3 is built from 16 residues. The CDR3 reads CASSKEAGGAGYGYTF. The CDR3 DNA sequence: TGTGCCAGCAGCAAAGAGGCAGGGGGCGCGGGATATGGCTACACCTTC.

The J gene is TRBJ2-3, the V gene TRBV5-1; possible D gene TRBD2, 5 bases. Per the germline V gene, CDR1 is SGHRS and CDR2 is YFSETQ. V shed 4 bases and J shed 1 base, with 10 bases lying between them. This CDR3 contains 14 residues. CDR3 in amino acids: CASSREKGTDTQYF. CDR3 DNA sequence: TGCGCCAGCAGCCGGGAAAAAGGCACAGATACGCAGTATTTT.

The chain employs TRBV2 and TRBJ1-2, with D maybe TRBD1 (6 bases). V was cut by 6 bases and J by 2 bases, with 10 bases left in between. The CDR3 covers 13 residues. Germline V CDR1 and CDR2: SNHLY, FYNNEI. The CDR3 nucleotides read TGTGCCAGCAGGATAGGGGGAAACTATGGCTACACCTTC. Its protein product is CASRIGGNYGYTF.

This chain joins TRBV5-6 and TRBJ2-3; D is undetermined. The CDR3 sequence is 17 residues long. The V end lost 2 bases, the J end lost 7 bases, and 23 bases lay between the germline ends. From germline, CDR1 is SGHDT and CDR2 YYEEEE. The CDR3 DNA is TGTGCCAGCAGCTTACCCCAAACCATGGTACGGTCCAATACGCAGTATTTT. Translated, it gives CASSLPQTMVRSNTQYF.

The rearrangement uses TRBV7-9 and TRBJ1-1; D not certain. The V and J ends lost 2 bases and 12 bases respectively, with 16 bases between them. Germline assignment: CDR1 SEHNR and CDR2 FQNEAQ (reference sequence). This CDR3 is built from 13 residues. The CDR3 DNA sequence: TGTGCCAGCAGCTTATCGGCGGGTGTTGTGTCTTTCTTT. It encodes CASSLSAGVVSFF.

The chain has TRBV4-1 and TRBJ1-1; the match to TRBD1 covers 12 bases. Trimming removed 0 bases from V and 2 bases from J; junction bases left unmatched: 10. Germline CDR1 MGHRA, CDR2 YSYEKL. CDR3 size: 19 residues. For the CDR3, the DNA is TGCGCCAGCAGCCAAGATAGGGGACAGGGGGCTAATAAAAACACTGAAGCTTTCTTT. It encodes CASSQDRGQGANKNTEAFF.

V usage is TRBV5-4 and J usage is TRBJ2-3; no clear D gene. Germline CDR1 reads SGHNT; CDR2 reads YYREEE (reference sequence). The V end lost 3 bases, the J end lost 6 bases, and 14 bases lay between the germline ends. This CDR3 is 14 amino acids long. CDR3 bases: TGTGCCAGCAGCTCCTTCTCCCGTCCTGATACGCAGTATTTT. This translates into CASSSFSRPDTQYF.

In the case of this clone: The sample carries other DNA sequences with the same CDR3. The chain carries TRBV5-1 and TRBJ2-1; weak D call: TRBD1 (5 bases). Germline CDR1 SGHRS, CDR2 YFSETQ. With 0 bases removed from V and 6 bases from J, the gap between germline ends came to 7 bases. This CDR3 comprises 13 residues. This CDR3 is CASSLGQGNEQFF. The CDR3 DNA reads as TGCGCCAGCAGCTTGGGGCAGGGCAATGAGCAGTTCTTC.

V usage is TRBV15 and J usage is TRBJ1-4, with D unresolved. Germline CDR1 LNHNV, CDR2 YYDKDF (reference sequence). Trimming stripped 3 bases from V and 8 bases from J, with 22 bases between. This CDR3 has 17 residues. CDR3 loop: CATSRQMAAPGGEKLFF. CDR3 nucleotides: TGTGCCACCAGCAGGCAAATGGCGGCCCCCGGCGGAGAAAAACTGTTTTTT.